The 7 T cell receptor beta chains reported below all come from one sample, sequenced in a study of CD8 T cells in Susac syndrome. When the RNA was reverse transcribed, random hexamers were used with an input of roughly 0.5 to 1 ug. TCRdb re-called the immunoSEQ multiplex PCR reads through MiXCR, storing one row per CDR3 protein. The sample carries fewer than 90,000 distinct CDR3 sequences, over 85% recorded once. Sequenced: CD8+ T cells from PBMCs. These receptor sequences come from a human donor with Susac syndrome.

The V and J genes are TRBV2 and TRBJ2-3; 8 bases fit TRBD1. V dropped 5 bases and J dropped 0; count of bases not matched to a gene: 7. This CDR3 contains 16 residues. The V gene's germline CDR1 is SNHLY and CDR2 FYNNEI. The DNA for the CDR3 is TGTGCCAGCAGTTCGGACAGGGATTCTAGCACAGATACGCAGTATTTT. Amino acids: CASSSDRDSSTDTQYF.

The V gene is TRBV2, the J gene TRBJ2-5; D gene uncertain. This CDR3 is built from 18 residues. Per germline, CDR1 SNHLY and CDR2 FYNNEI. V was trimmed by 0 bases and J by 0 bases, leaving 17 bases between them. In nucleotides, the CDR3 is TGTGCCAGCAGTGAAGCGGATATGACTCTATGGAACCAAGAGACCCAGTACTTC. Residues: CASSEADMTLWNQETQYF.

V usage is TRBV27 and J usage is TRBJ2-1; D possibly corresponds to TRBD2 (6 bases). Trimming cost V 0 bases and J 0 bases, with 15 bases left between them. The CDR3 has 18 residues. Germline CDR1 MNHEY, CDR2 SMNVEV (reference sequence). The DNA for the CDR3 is TGTGCCAGCAGTTTATCTCTTCTGGGACTGAGCTCCTACAATGAGCAGTTCTTC. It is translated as CASSLSLLGLSSYNEQFF.

CDR3: CASSDSSYEQYF. In DNA form, the CDR3 reads TGTGCCAGCTCTGACAGCTCCTACGAGCAGTACTTC. This sequence joins TRBV28 and TRBJ2-7; weak D call: TRBD1 (5 bases). The CDR3 has 12 residues. V lost 8 bases and J lost 0, with 8 bases in between. Per the germline V gene, CDR1 is MDHEN and CDR2 is SYDVKM.

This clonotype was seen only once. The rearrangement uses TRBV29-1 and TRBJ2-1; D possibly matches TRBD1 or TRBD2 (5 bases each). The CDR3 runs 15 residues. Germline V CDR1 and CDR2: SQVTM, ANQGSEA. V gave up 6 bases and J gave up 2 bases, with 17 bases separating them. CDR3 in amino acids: CSVRGGTAPYNEQFF. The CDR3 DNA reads TGCAGCGTGAGGGGTGGGACCGCTCCCTACAATGAGCAGTTCTTC.

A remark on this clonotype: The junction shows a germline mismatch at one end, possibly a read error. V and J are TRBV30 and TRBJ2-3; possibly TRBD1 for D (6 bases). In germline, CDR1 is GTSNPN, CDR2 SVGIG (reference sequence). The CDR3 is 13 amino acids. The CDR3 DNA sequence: TGTGCCCGGAGCTGGGACAACACAGATACGCAGTATTTT. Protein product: CARSWDNTDTQYF.

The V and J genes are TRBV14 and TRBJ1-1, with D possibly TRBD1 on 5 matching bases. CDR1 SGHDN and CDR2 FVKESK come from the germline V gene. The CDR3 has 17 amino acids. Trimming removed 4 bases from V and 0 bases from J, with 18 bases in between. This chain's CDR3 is CASSLLGRSFMNTEAFF. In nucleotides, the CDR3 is TGTGCCAGCAGCCTACTGGGACGGTCGTTCATGAACACTGAAGCTTTCTTT.